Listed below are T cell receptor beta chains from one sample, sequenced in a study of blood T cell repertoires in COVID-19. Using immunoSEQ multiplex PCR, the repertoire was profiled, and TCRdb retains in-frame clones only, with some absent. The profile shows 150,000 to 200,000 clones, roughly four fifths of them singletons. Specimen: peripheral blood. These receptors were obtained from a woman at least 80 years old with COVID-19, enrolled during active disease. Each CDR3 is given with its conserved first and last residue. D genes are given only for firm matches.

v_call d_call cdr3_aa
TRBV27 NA CASSLWAGANTQYF
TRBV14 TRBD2 CASSPRFLAGGGTDTQYF
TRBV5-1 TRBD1 CASSGTGGGGTEAFF
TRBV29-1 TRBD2 CSVVAGGNNEQFF
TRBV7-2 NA CASSLGGAYYQPQHF
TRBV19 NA CASSIGQGQTEAFF
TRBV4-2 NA CASSQDKRGDEAFF
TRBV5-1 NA CASSQSGVSTYEQYF
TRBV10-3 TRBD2 CAISDHDLGGGTDTQYF
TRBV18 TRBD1 CASSPAGQGEGGYTF
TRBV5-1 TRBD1 CASSFGQGGTEAFF
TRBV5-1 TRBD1 CASKGQGASGELFF
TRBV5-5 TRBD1 CASSRTGSGNYGYTF
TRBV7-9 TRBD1 CASSSPVPGQGFYEQFF
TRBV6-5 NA CASILDKGGYTF
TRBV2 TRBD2 CASLRGGGGDNEQFF
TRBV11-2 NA CASSLRGRNEKLFF
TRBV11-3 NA CASSLAGTEAFF
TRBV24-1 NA CATMENGGNTIYF
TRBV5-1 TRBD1 CASSLDVRTGASEQYF
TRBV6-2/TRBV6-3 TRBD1 CASSYGTGVYEQYF
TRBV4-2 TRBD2 CASSPRTSGGITGELFF
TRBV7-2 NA CASSLATGVNEQFF
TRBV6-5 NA CASSYSQGVNYGYTF
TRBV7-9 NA CASSLASSRYEQYF
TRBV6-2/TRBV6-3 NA CASSSPHMGANQPQHF
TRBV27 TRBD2 CASSPLTGTSGYNEQFF
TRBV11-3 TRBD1 CASSLDRTGGDYGYTF
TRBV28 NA CASSPLASGSSEQYF
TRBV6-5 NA CASSYSNGDCLYGYTF
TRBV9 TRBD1 CASSVGTGVRDYGYTF
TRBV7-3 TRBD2 CASSLSGGYEEQYF
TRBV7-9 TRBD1 CASSQRQGWETQYF
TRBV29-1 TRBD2 CSARLAGGRTGELFF
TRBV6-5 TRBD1 CASGLEGADNSPLHF
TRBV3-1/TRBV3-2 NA CASSPDSNTQYF
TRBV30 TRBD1 CAWSVGGGLGYTF
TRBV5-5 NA CASRGSGNQPQHF
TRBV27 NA CASSFWGSTYNEQFF
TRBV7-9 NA CASSLATGGGEKLFF
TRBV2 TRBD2 CASSYRTSGQETQYF